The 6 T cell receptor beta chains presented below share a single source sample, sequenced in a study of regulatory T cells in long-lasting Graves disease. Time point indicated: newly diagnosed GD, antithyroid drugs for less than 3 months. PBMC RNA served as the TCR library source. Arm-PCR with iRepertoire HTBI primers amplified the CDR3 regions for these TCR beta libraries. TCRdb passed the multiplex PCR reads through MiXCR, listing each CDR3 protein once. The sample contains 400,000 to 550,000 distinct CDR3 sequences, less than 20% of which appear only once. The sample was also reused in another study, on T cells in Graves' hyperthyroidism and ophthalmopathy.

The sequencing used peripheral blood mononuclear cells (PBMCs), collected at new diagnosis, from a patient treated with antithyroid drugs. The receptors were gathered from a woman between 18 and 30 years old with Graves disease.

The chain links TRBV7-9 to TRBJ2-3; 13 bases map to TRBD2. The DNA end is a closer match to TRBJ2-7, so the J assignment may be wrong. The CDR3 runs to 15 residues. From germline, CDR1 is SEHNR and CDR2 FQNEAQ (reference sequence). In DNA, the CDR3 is TGTGCCAGCAGCCACGGACTAGCGGGAGTTTACGAGCAGTACTTC. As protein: CASSHGLAGVYEQYF.

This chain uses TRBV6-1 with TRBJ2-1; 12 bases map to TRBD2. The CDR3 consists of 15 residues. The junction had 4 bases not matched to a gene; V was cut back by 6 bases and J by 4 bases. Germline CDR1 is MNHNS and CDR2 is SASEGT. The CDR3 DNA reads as TGTGCCAGCAGACTAGCGGGAGGCAGGTACAATGAGCAGTTCTTC. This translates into CASRLAGGRYNEQFF.

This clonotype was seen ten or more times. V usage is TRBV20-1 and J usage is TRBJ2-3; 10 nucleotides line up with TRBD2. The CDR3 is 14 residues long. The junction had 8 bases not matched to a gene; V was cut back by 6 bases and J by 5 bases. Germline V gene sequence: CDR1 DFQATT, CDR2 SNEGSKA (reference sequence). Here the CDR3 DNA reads TGCAGTGCGCAGGGACTAGCGTTGATAGATACGCAGTATTTT. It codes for CSAQGLALIDTQYF.

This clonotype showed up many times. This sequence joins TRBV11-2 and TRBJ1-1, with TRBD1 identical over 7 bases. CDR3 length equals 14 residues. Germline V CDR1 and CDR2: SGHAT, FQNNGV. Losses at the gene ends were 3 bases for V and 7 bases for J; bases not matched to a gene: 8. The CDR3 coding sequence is TGTGCCAGCAGCTTGACAGGGCCACAAGTTGAAGCTTTCTTT. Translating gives CASSLTGPQVEAFF.

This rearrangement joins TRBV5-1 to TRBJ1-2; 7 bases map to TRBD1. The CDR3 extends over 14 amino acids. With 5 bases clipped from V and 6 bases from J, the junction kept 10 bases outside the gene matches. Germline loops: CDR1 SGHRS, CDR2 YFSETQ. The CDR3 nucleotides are TGCGCCAGCAGACCTATCGACAGGGAAGATGGCTACACCTTC. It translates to CASRPIDREDGYTF.

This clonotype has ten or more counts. CDR3 nucleotides: TGTGCCAGCAGATCCGGGACTAGCGGCGAGCAGTACTTC. Residues: CASRSGTSGEQYF. V usage is TRBV7-2 and J usage is TRBJ2-7, with 11 bases matching TRBD2. Trimming cost V 6 bases and J 6 bases; bases outside gene matches: 4. There are 13 residues in the CDR3. The germline gives CDR1 SGHTA, CDR2 FQGNSA.